These T cell receptor beta chains were read from a single sample in a study of cytomegalovirus exposure and HLA in healthy donors. The assay was immunoSEQ multiplex PCR, and TCRdb's table has in-frame clones only and misses some. This sample carries 130,000 to 150,000 clones, over 60% of them seen once, and the ten largest clones take under 2%. The sequencing sample was made of PBMCs. The receptors here all came from a woman aged 18-29 years in good health and CMV-seronegative. Each CDR3 is given with its conserved first and last residue. Each record gives: clone size, J gene, D gene, V gene, CDR3 protein, CDR3 DNA. D genes are given only for firm matches. Only some rows state a clone size, as once, few, many or a class for expanded clones.

clone size: .; J gene: TRBJ2-6; D gene: TRBD2; V gene: TRBV2; CDR3 protein: CASSLLAGGLGANVLTF; CDR3 DNA: TGTGCCAGCAGTTTACTAGCGGGAGGGCTTGGGGCCAACGTCCTGACTTTC
clone size: few; J gene: TRBJ1-2; D gene: TRBD1; V gene: TRBV7-9; CDR3 protein: CASSLLTGWNGYTF; CDR3 DNA: TGTGCCAGCAGCCTATTGACAGGGTGGAATGGCTACACCTTC
clone size: .; J gene: TRBJ1-4; D gene: TRBD1; V gene: TRBV5-4; CDR3 protein: CASSSGQGEKLFF; CDR3 DNA: TGTGCCAGCAGCTCCGGACAGGGTGAAAAACTGTTTTTT
clone size: .; J gene: TRBJ2-1; D gene: .; V gene: TRBV11-2; CDR3 protein: CASSLGGTNNEQFF; CDR3 DNA: TGTGCCAGCAGCTTAGGGGGGACAAACAATGAGCAGTTCTTC
clone size: .; J gene: TRBJ2-7; D gene: TRBD2; V gene: TRBV2; CDR3 protein: CASSEAGGGSSYEQYF; CDR3 DNA: TGTGCCAGCAGTGAAGCGGGCGGGGGAAGCTCCTACGAGCAGTACTTC
clone size: .; J gene: TRBJ2-2; D gene: .; V gene: TRBV4-2; CDR3 protein: CASRPTGTTGELFF; CDR3 DNA: TGTGCCAGCAGGCCGACAGGTACCACCGGGGAGCTGTTTTTT
clone size: .; J gene: TRBJ2-5; D gene: .; V gene: TRBV28; CDR3 protein: CASTLGQIQETQYF; CDR3 DNA: TGTGCCAGCACCCTGGGGCAGATCCAAGAGACCCAGTACTTC
clone size: .; J gene: TRBJ1-2; D gene: TRBD1; V gene: TRBV7-9; CDR3 protein: CASSLIGQGGYTF; CDR3 DNA: TGTGCCAGCAGCTTAATTGGACAGGGCGGCTACACCTTC
clone size: .; J gene: TRBJ1-5; D gene: .; V gene: TRBV7-9; CDR3 protein: CASSGLDNQPQHF; CDR3 DNA: TGTGCCAGCAGTGGCCTTGACAATCAGCCCCAGCATTTT
clone size: .; J gene: TRBJ2-1; D gene: .; V gene: TRBV7-2; CDR3 protein: CASSLSSSYNEQFF; CDR3 DNA: TGTGCCAGCAGCTTGTCGAGCTCCTACAATGAGCAGTTCTTC
clone size: .; J gene: TRBJ1-5; D gene: .; V gene: TRBV4-2; CDR3 protein: CASSQQNNNQPQHF; CDR3 DNA: TGTGCCAGCAGCCAACAAAACAACAATCAGCCCCAGCATTTT
clone size: .; J gene: TRBJ2-2; D gene: TRBD1; V gene: TRBV4-2; CDR3 protein: CASSLRGQGNTGELFF; CDR3 DNA: TGTGCCAGCAGCCTCCGGGGACAGGGGAACACCGGGGAGCTGTTTTTT
clone size: .; J gene: TRBJ2-5; D gene: TRBD2; V gene: TRBV4-3; CDR3 protein: CASSQGSGGASETQYF; CDR3 DNA: TGCGCCAGCAGCCAAGGGAGCGGGGGGGCCTCCGAGACCCAGTACTTC
clone size: .; J gene: TRBJ1-2; D gene: TRBD1; V gene: TRBV29-1; CDR3 protein: CSVEDRAENYGYTF; CDR3 DNA: TGCAGCGTCGAGGACAGGGCGGAGAACTATGGCTACACCTTC
clone size: few; J gene: TRBJ1-1; D gene: TRBD1; V gene: TRBV27; CDR3 protein: CASSASGGTEAFF; CDR3 DNA: TGTGCCAGCAGTGCTTCAGGGGGCACTGAAGCTTTCTTT
clone size: .; J gene: TRBJ1-1; D gene: TRBD1; V gene: TRBV27; CDR3 protein: CASSLGQNLEAFF; CDR3 DNA: TGTGCCAGCAGTTTGGGACAGAACCTTGAAGCTTTCTTT
clone size: .; J gene: TRBJ2-1; D gene: TRBD1; V gene: TRBV6-6; CDR3 protein: CASSYLTGGREQFF; CDR3 DNA: TGTGCCAGCAGTTACCTGACAGGGGGGCGTGAGCAGTTCTTC
clone size: .; J gene: TRBJ2-2; D gene: TRBD1; V gene: TRBV2; CDR3 protein: CASSVGQGHTGELFF; CDR3 DNA: TGTGCCAGCAGTGTAGGACAGGGTCACACCGGGGAGCTGTTTTTT
clone size: .; J gene: TRBJ1-2; D gene: .; V gene: TRBV5-1; CDR3 protein: CASSLEAGFGYTF; CDR3 DNA: TGCGCCAGCAGCTTGGAGGCGGGGTTTGGCTACACCTTC
clone size: .; J gene: TRBJ2-3; D gene: TRBD2; V gene: TRBV19; CDR3 protein: CASSGTSGGADTQYF; CDR3 DNA: TGTGCCAGTAGTGGGACTAGCGGGGGGGCAGATACGCAGTATTTT
clone size: once; J gene: TRBJ2-7; D gene: .; V gene: TRBV29-1; CDR3 protein: CSVATARSYEQYF; CDR3 DNA: TGCAGCGTTGCAACTGCGAGGAGCTACGAGCAGTACTTC
clone size: few; J gene: TRBJ1-1; D gene: .; V gene: TRBV7-9; CDR3 protein: CASSPYPRGANTEAFF; CDR3 DNA: TGTGCCAGCAGCCCCTATCCCAGGGGAGCGAACACTGAAGCTTTCTTT
clone size: .; J gene: TRBJ1-5; D gene: TRBD1; V gene: TRBV7-2; CDR3 protein: CASSRGQVYNQPQHF; CDR3 DNA: TGTGCCAGCAGCCGCGGACAGGTCTACAATCAGCCCCAGCATTTT
clone size: .; J gene: TRBJ2-3; D gene: TRBD2; V gene: TRBV5-4; CDR3 protein: CASSSQTLAGRTDTQYF; CDR3 DNA: TGTGCCAGCAGCTCGCAGACTTTAGCGGGCCGCACAGATACGCAGTATTTT
clone size: .; J gene: TRBJ2-2; D gene: .; V gene: TRBV7-2; CDR3 protein: CASSLARATGELFF; CDR3 DNA: TGTGCCAGCAGCTTAGCCAGGGCCACCGGGGAGCTGTTTTTT
clone size: .; J gene: TRBJ2-2; D gene: .; V gene: TRBV11-1; CDR3 protein: CASTLKRGIIATGELFF; CDR3 DNA: TGTGCCAGCACCTTAAAACGCGGTATAATAGCAACCGGGGAGCTGTTTTTT
clone size: .; J gene: TRBJ1-4; D gene: .; V gene: TRBV2; CDR3 protein: CASSRWGLTTNEKLFF; CDR3 DNA: TGTGCCAGCAGCCGTTGGGGGCTAACAACTAATGAAAAACTGTTTTTT
clone size: .; J gene: TRBJ1-2; D gene: .; V gene: TRBV7-2; CDR3 protein: CASSLDQTPNYGYTF; CDR3 DNA: TGTGCCAGCAGCTTAGATCAGACTCCTAACTATGGCTACACCTTC
clone size: .; J gene: TRBJ1-3; D gene: .; V gene: TRBV7-9; CDR3 protein: CASSLSYSSGNTIYF; CDR3 DNA: TGTGCCAGCAGCTTGAGTTATTCCTCTGGAAACACCATATATTTT
clone size: few; J gene: TRBJ2-7; D gene: .; V gene: TRBV7-2; CDR3 protein: CASSLDGGEQYF; CDR3 DNA: TGTGCCAGCAGCTTAGACGGAGGCGAGCAGTACTTC
clone size: .; J gene: TRBJ1-1; D gene: .; V gene: TRBV5-4; CDR3 protein: CASSLAGLLNTEAFF; CDR3 DNA: TGTGCCAGCAGCTTGGCAGGGCTATTGAACACTGAAGCTTTCTTT
clone size: .; J gene: TRBJ2-5; D gene: TRBD2; V gene: TRBV9; CDR3 protein: CASSVGGIGTSGPETQYF; CDR3 DNA: TGTGCCAGCAGCGTAGGGGGGATCGGGACTAGCGGCCCGGAGACCCAGTACTTC
clone size: few; J gene: TRBJ2-3; D gene: TRBD2; V gene: TRBV6-5; CDR3 protein: CASSRIAGGPDTQYF; CDR3 DNA: TGTGCCAGCAGCAGAATAGCGGGAGGCCCAGATACGCAGTATTTT
clone size: .; J gene: TRBJ2-2; D gene: TRBD2; V gene: TRBV5-1; CDR3 protein: CASSPQLAGGLTGELFF; CDR3 DNA: TGCGCCAGCAGCCCCCAACTAGCGGGGGGGCTGACCGGGGAGCTGTTTTTT
clone size: .; J gene: TRBJ2-5; D gene: TRBD1; V gene: TRBV6-5; CDR3 protein: CASSHDRVWTQYF; CDR3 DNA: TGTGCCAGCAGTCACGACAGGGTATGGACCCAGTACTTC
clone size: .; J gene: TRBJ1-5; D gene: TRBD1; V gene: TRBV18; CDR3 protein: CASSPTGSIRNQPQHF; CDR3 DNA: TGTGCCAGCTCACCGACAGGGAGTATTCGAAATCAGCCCCAGCATTTT
clone size: once; J gene: TRBJ1-1; D gene: .; V gene: TRBV11-2; CDR3 protein: CASSLDQNEAFF; CDR3 DNA: TGTGCCAGCAGCTTAGATCAGAATGAAGCTTTCTTT
clone size: .; J gene: TRBJ1-5; D gene: TRBD1; V gene: TRBV27; CDR3 protein: CASSFRQGGIEPQHF; CDR3 DNA: TGTGCCAGCAGTTTCAGACAGGGCGGGATTGAGCCCCAGCATTTT
clone size: .; J gene: TRBJ2-7; D gene: TRBD2; V gene: TRBV7-2; CDR3 protein: CASSLATSGGVYEQYF; CDR3 DNA: TGTGCCAGCAGCTTAGCAACTAGCGGGGGGGTATACGAGCAGTACTTC
clone size: .; J gene: TRBJ1-1; D gene: .; V gene: TRBV5-1; CDR3 protein: CASSFIAGSNTEAFF; CDR3 DNA: TGCGCCAGCAGCTTCATCGCAGGATCGAACACTGAAGCTTTCTTT
clone size: .; J gene: TRBJ1-1; D gene: .; V gene: TRBV5-1; CDR3 protein: CASSSQGVNTEAFF; CDR3 DNA: TGCGCCAGCAGTAGCCAAGGGGTGAACACTGAAGCTTTCTTT
clone size: .; J gene: TRBJ1-2; D gene: TRBD1; V gene: TRBV2; CDR3 protein: CASSAGGGYTF; CDR3 DNA: TGTGCCAGCAGCGCAGGGGGAGGCTACACCTTC
clone size: .; J gene: TRBJ2-3; D gene: .; V gene: TRBV6-6; CDR3 protein: CASTEGGSSTDTQYF; CDR3 DNA: TGTGCCAGCACGGAGGGAGGATCTAGCACAGATACGCAGTATTTT
clone size: once; J gene: TRBJ1-1; D gene: .; V gene: TRBV6-6; CDR3 protein: CASSLQLENTEAFF; CDR3 DNA: TGTGCCAGCAGTTTACAGCTTGAGAACACTGAAGCTTTCTTT
clone size: .; J gene: TRBJ1-1; D gene: .; V gene: TRBV30; CDR3 protein: CAWSVVENTEAFF; CDR3 DNA: TGTGCCTGGAGTGTCGTAGAAAACACTGAAGCTTTCTTT